A single sample is the source of the 8 T cell receptor beta chains below, sequenced in a study of technical replicates of blood from a handful of donors. Here immunoSEQ multiplex PCR was the method, and the copy in TCRdb shows in-frame clones only, minus some. The table lists about 54,000 clones, roughly 94% of them singletons. The sample was T cells isolated from PBMCs. The source of these receptors is a human donor in good health.

This chain links TRBV18 with TRBJ1-1; 11 bases are a match to TRBD1. The CDR3 runs to 15 residues. Germline assignment: CDR1 KGHSH and CDR2 LQKENI. The ends lost 3 bases at V and 7 bases at J; junction bases unmatched: 7. The DNA for the CDR3 is TGTGCCAGCTCACCGCCCGGACAGGGGGCTTATGAAGCTTTCTTT. Translating it yields CASSPPGQGAYEAFF.

The gene calls are TRBV23-1 and TRBJ1-2; possibly TRBD1 for D (6 bases). TRBV23-1 is labeled an ORF, and its function is uncertain. Deletions cut 6 bases from V and 2 bases from J, with 10 bases between. There are 13 residues in the CDR3. CDR3 sequence reads: CASSPGQNYGYTF. The CDR3 bases are TGCGCCAGCAGCCCAGGACAGAACTATGGCTACACCTTC.

This clone occurred a few times. The rearrangement joins TRBV7-3 to TRBJ1-1, with a possible D match to TRBD1 (6 bases). There are 14 residues in the CDR3. In germline, CDR1 is SGHTA, CDR2 FQGTGA. Between the trimmed V and J ends, which lost 5 bases and 0 bases, there was a span of 10 bases. The CDR3 DNA reads as TGTGCCAGCAGCCTGGGACAAGTGAACACTGAAGCTTTCTTT. Translating gives CASSLGQVNTEAFF.

The table lists this clone with a count of one. The J gene is TRBJ2-7, the V gene TRBV18; D possibly corresponds to TRBD2 (6 bases). Germline values: CDR1 KGHSH, CDR2 LQKENI. This CDR3 region has 15 residues. The V and J ends lost 0 bases and 2 bases respectively, with 11 bases between them. Here the CDR3 DNA reads TGTGCCAGCTCACCACCAGGGACTCTAACCTACGAGCAGTACTTC. It translates to CASSPPGTLTYEQYF.

The J gene is TRBJ2-1, the V gene TRBV13, with TRBD2 identical over 12 bases. J gave up 3 bases and V 9 bases, and 15 bases lay outside the gene matches. The CDR3 loop spans 18 amino acids. Germline V CDR1 and CDR2: PRHDT, FYEKMQ (reference sequence). The DNA of the CDR3 is TGTGCCAGTCGACGGGCCCCGAGGACTAGCGGGGACTACAATGAGCAGTTCTTC. As protein: CASRRAPRTSGDYNEQFF. Drawing the rest from reference TRBV13 and TRBJ2-1, the complete variable domain is AAGVIQSPRHLIKEKRETATLKCYPIPRHDTVYWYQQGPGQDPQFLISFYEKMQSDKGSIPDRFSAQQFSDYHSELNMSSLELGDSALYFCASRRAPRTSGDYNEQFFGPGTRLTVL.

The chain recombines TRBV7-6 with TRBJ2-5; D unresolved. CDR3 length equals 13 residues. Germline values: CDR1 SGHVS, CDR2 FNYEAQ. Trimming removed 2 bases at V and 3 bases at J, with 7 bases between. The DNA of the CDR3 is TGTGCCAGCAGCTTATTATTAAAAGAGACCCAGTACTTC. Its translation: CASSLLLKETQYF. Filled out from reference TRBV7-6 and TRBJ2-5, the complete variable domain reads GAGVSQSPRYKVTKRGQDVALRCDPISGHVSLYWYRQALGQGPEFLTYFNYEAQQDKSGLPNDRFSAERPEGSISTLTIQRTEQRDSAMYRCASSLLLKETQYFGPGTRLLVL.

The gene calls are TRBV7-2 and TRBJ1-2; 7 nucleotides align to TRBD1. V lost 3 bases, J lost 0 bases, and 4 bases stayed unmatched. This CDR3 has 15 residues. Germline CDR1 and CDR2: SGHTA and FQGNSA. The CDR3 sequence: CASSFTTGSNYGYTF. The CDR3 DNA sequence: TGTGCCAGCAGCTTCACGACAGGGTCTAACTATGGCTACACCTTC.

The gene calls are TRBV10-1 and TRBJ2-3; a possible D gene is TRBD2 (6 bases). Trimming stripped 8 bases from V and 2 bases from J, with 11 bases between. Looked up from germline, CDR1 is WNHNN and CDR2 is SYGVQD (reference sequence). This CDR3 has 13 residues. CDR3 bases: TGCGCCAGCGGTCCGGGACTCACAGATACGCAGTATTTT. Amino acids: CASGPGLTDTQYF.